The TCR beta chain under discussion was sequenced for a study of beta chain features in type 1 diabetes. Looking at the study overall: Age, gender and cell yields were alike across patients and healthy donors.

Expressed TCRB transcripts were sequenced because the isolated RNA had all been reverse transcribed beforehand. Clones were sequenced by immunoSEQ multiplex PCR, and TCRdb holds only the in-frame ones, with some missing. The sample carries about 44,000 clones, around 50% recorded once. Germline V gene data show CDR1 as SGHNT and CDR2 as YYREEE (reference sequence). This CDR3 has 14 amino acids. Between the trimmed V and J ends, which lost 5 bases and 0 bases, there was a span of 10 bases. The V call is TRBV5-4, the J call TRBJ2-3; a possible D gene is TRBD2 (6 bases). The source is a young woman in good health. Material for sequencing was Tregs from blood. In DNA, the CDR3 is TGTGCCAGCAGTCCTAGCGCTAGCACAGATACGCAGTATTTT. Translation: CASSPSASTDTQYF.